These 22 T cell receptor beta chains originate from one sample sequenced in a study of T cell clonality in common variable immunodeficiency. Generated by immunoSEQ multiplex PCR, the TCRdb table keeps only in-frame clones and is missing some. The sample contains approximately 81,000 clones, none of them singletons. Input material: peripheral blood mononuclear cells. The source is a person between 18 and 69 years old in good health.

This clone was recorded at least ten times. The read stops 3 residues short of the end of the CDR3; the missing end is completed from the germline J gene. The rearrangement uses TRBV7-2 and TRBJ2-1, with 12 bases identical to TRBD2. Germline lookup yields CDR1 SGHTA and CDR2 FQGNSA. The CDR3 is 15 amino acids. Losses at the gene ends were 3 bases for V and 5 bases for J; bases not matched to a gene: 2. CDR3 loop: CASSLTSGGNNEQFF. The sequenced CDR3 bases are TGTGCCAGCAGCTTGACTAGCGGGGGCAACAATGAG.

With regard to this clone: The read comes to an end 3 residues before the CDR3 does, leaving the germline J gene to fill in the end. The V and J genes are TRBV19 and TRBJ1-6, with D hard to call. Trimming removed 3 bases from V and 0 bases from J, with 9 bases in between. CDR3 length: 16 residues. Germline values: CDR1 LNHDA, CDR2 SQIVND (reference sequence). CDR3 protein: CASSISGSSYNSPLHF. CDR3 DNA (partial): TGTGCCAGTAGTATTTCGGGGAGCTCCTATAATTCACCC.

The sample holds many counts of this clone. The read finishes 3 residues shy of the CDR3 end, and the germline J gene is used to complete it. The chain recombines TRBV6-2 or TRBV6-3 with TRBJ2-3; 13 bases match TRBD2. The CDR3 contains 16 residues. V gave up 2 bases and J gave up 4 bases; unmatched junction bases: 3. CDR1 and CDR2 (germline): MNHEY, SVGEGT. CDR3: CASSYGTSGNPDTQYF. The CDR3 bases that were read are TGTGCCAGCAGTTACGGGACTAGCGGGAATCCAGATACG.

This clone has ten or more counts. The read stops 3 residues short of the end of the CDR3; the missing end is completed from the germline J gene. V is TRBV7-2 and J is TRBJ2-7, with D tentatively TRBD1 (7 bases). V lost 3 bases, J lost 5 bases, and 14 bases lay in between. From germline, CDR1 is SGHTA and CDR2 FQGNSA. The CDR3 runs to 14 residues. CDR3 residues: CASSFQGGGNEQYF. The sequenced part of the CDR3 DNA is TGTGCCAGCAGCTTCCAGGGGGGAGGCAACGAG. The full variable domain, completed using reference TRBV7-2 and TRBJ2-7, is GAGVSQSPSNKVTEKGKDVELRCDPISGHTALYWYRQSLGQGLEFLIYFQGNSAPDKSGLPSDRFSAERTGGSVSTLTIQRTQQEDSAVYLCASSFQGGGNEQYFGPGTRLTVT.

This clone occurred many times. The chain's CDR3 is CAWGPGQETQYF. Partial CDR3 DNA: TGTGCCTGGGGGCCCGGCCAAGAGACC. The chain employs TRBV30 and TRBJ2-5; D uncertain. The read falls 3 residues short of the CDR3 end, and the missing part is taken from the germline J gene. Germline V gives CDR1 GTSNPN, CDR2 SVGIG (reference sequence). V lost 5 bases and J lost 1, with 8 bases in between. CDR3 size: 12 residues.

A note on this clone: The read terminates 3 residues before the CDR3 end, so the remaining end is supplied by the germline J gene. The rearrangement uses TRBV2 and TRBJ2-1, with 10 bases identical to TRBD1. The CDR3 extends over 15 amino acids. With V trimmed by 4 bases and J by 6 bases, 6 bases remained unmatched. CDR1 is SNHLY and CDR2 is FYNNEI in the germline V gene. The part of the CDR3 DNA that was read is TGTGCCAGCAGTGGCTTCCGGGACAGGGGCAATGAG. Encoded protein: CASSGFRDRGNE. The entire CDR3 sequence reads CASSGFRDRGNEQFF. Supplemented by reference TRBV2 and TRBJ2-1, the full variable domain reads EPEVTQTPSHQVTQMGQEVILRCVPISNHLYFYWYRQILGQKVEFLVSFYNNEISEKSEIFDDQFSVERPDGSNFTLKIRSTKLEDSAMYFCASSGFRDRGNEQFFGPGTRLTVL.

At least ten counts were recorded for this clone. The read ends 3 residues early relative to the CDR3; the germline J gene fills the gap. The chain links TRBV7-2 to TRBJ2-7; D gene uncertain. The V end lost 5 bases, the J end lost 6 bases, and 11 bases lay between the germline ends. CDR1 and CDR2 (germline): SGHTA, FQGNSA. The CDR3 is 12 amino acids. CDR3 bases read: TGTGCCAGCAGCGGCGGTAGTCTCGAG. Residues: CASSGGSLE. From start to end, the CDR3 is CASSGGSLEQYF.

This clone was observed many times. The read ends 3 residues shy of where the CDR3 ends; the end is completed using the germline J gene. The chain carries TRBV20-1 and TRBJ2-1; unclear D gene. This CDR3 contains 11 residues. V was pared by 5 bases and J by 3 bases, with 5 bases between. The germline gives CDR1 DFQATT, CDR2 SNEGSKA (reference sequence). CDR3 bases read: TGCAGTGCTGCGGTCTACAATGAG. This codes for CSAAVYNE. From start to end, the CDR3 is CSAAVYNEQFF.

In its sample, this clone was seen many times. The read terminates 3 residues before the CDR3 end, so the remaining end is supplied by the germline J gene. The rearrangement uses TRBV30 and TRBJ1-5; tentative D call: TRBD1 (6 bases). There are 15 residues in the CDR3. Trimming took off 2 bases at V and 6 bases at J, with 17 bases between the two ends. CDR1 and CDR2 from the germline V gene are GTSNPN and SVGIG (reference sequence). CDR3 residues: CAWSLMGAHTQPQHF. Incomplete CDR3 DNA: TGTGCCTGGAGTCTAATGGGGGCGCATACTCAGCCC.

In this sample, this clone turned up many times. The CDR3 goes on 3 residues after the read ends, and that part is filled in from the germline J gene. V is TRBV24-1 and J is TRBJ1-5; D might be TRBD1 (6 bases). Per germline, CDR1 KGHDR and CDR2 SFDVKD. The V end was cut by 4 bases, the J end by 6 bases, with 15 bases between. This CDR3 is built from 15 residues. The CDR3 loop reads CATSDTGHSSQPQHF. CDR3 DNA (partial): TGTGCCACCAGTGACACGGGACATTCATCTCAGCCC.

This clone was found many times. Read data end 3 residues before the CDR3 end; the end is taken from the germline J gene. V and J are TRBV19 and TRBJ2-7; no definite D call. The CDR3 is made up of 14 amino acids. In germline, CDR1 is LNHDA, CDR2 SQIVND (reference sequence). The ends were cut back, 11 bases at V and 2 bases at J, with 19 bases in the middle. The DNA read from the CDR3 is TGTGCCGTGGCGCTAGTACACGTTACCTACGAG. Its protein product is CAVALVHVTYE. The complete CDR3 reads CAVALVHVTYEQYF.

In its sample, this clone was seen many times. The read is 3 residues too short to cover the CDR3 end, so that end is filled in from the germline J gene. This chain links TRBV5-4 with TRBJ2-5; D is unresolved. The CDR3 spans 14 residues. Germline CDR1 is SGHNT and CDR2 is YYREEE (reference sequence). The V end lost 2 bases, the J end lost 3 bases, and 11 bases lay between the germline ends. The CDR3 loop is CASSLVGSEETQYF. CDR3 bases read: TGTGCCAGCAGCTTAGTTGGCAGTGAAGAGACC.

This clone came up many times. The read terminates 3 residues before the CDR3 end, so the remaining end is supplied by the germline J gene. The chain is built from TRBV18 and TRBJ2-7, with D possibly TRBD1 on 6 matching bases. Between the trimmed V and J ends, which lost 3 bases and 2 bases, there was a span of 11 bases. Germline assignment: CDR1 KGHSH and CDR2 LQKENI. CDR3 length equals 14 residues. The sequenced part of the CDR3 DNA is TGTGCCAGCTCACCCCAGGGGCTCGCCTACGAG. Translated, it gives CASSPQGLAYE. The whole CDR3 sequence reads CASSPQGLAYEQYF.

The table lists this clone with a few counts. The CDR3 end lies 3 residues beyond the end of the read and is filled in from the germline J gene. Other DNA sequences in this sample translate to the same CDR3. This chain joins TRBV20-1 and TRBJ2-3; 8 bases agree with TRBD2. Germline lookup yields CDR1 DFQATT and CDR2 SNEGSKA (reference sequence). The CDR3 has 16 amino acids. The chain's CDR3 is CSATNPSGGELRTQYF. Incomplete CDR3 DNA: TGCAGTGCTACCAATCCCAGCGGGGGAGAATTAAGGACG.

This clone was recorded at least ten times. The read gets to within 3 residues of the CDR3 end, and the germline J gene fills in the rest. The chain uses TRBV7-6 and TRBJ1-4; 7 bases map to TRBD1. V shed 1 base, J shed 1 base, and the junction held 3 bases outside the gene matches. Germline values: CDR1 SGHVS, CDR2 FNYEAQ. The CDR3 has 16 amino acids. CDR3 residues: CASSLGQGVTNEKLFF. CDR3 bases read: TGTGCCAGCAGCTTAGGGCAGGGGGTAACTAATGAAAAA.

This clone was detected ten times or more. The sequence runs out 3 residues before the end of the CDR3; the remainder is reconstructed from the germline J gene. J is TRBJ2-5 and V is TRBV6-1; 9 nucleotides align to TRBD1. V lost 3 bases, J lost 5 bases, and 4 bases stayed unmatched. CDR1 MNHNS and CDR2 SASEGT come from the germline V gene. This CDR3 region has 14 residues. This chain's CDR3 is CASSETGGVETQYF. Incomplete CDR3 DNA: TGTGCCAGCAGTGAGACAGGGGGTGTTGAGACC.

At least ten counts were recorded for this clone. The CDR3 end lies 3 residues beyond the end of the read and is filled in from the germline J gene. V gene TRBV19 combines with J gene TRBJ2-1; 11 bases line up with TRBD2. CDR3 size: 14 residues. Looked up from germline, CDR1 is LNHDA and CDR2 is SQIVND (reference sequence). J gave up 9 bases and V 4 bases, and 5 bases lay outside the gene matches. The CDR3: CASSSLAGGAEQFF. The sequenced CDR3 bases are TGTGCCAGTAGTAGCCTAGCGGGAGGCGCTGAG.

Ten or more counts support this clone. From the germline J gene comes the end of the CDR3, since the read stops 3 residues before it. The V gene is TRBV7-8, the J gene TRBJ1-4; D not resolved. Germline values: CDR1 SGHVS, CDR2 FQNEAQ. CDR3 length: 15 residues. With 6 bases removed from V and 8 bases from J, the gap between germline ends came to 19 bases. CDR3 loop: CASRLTGVLEEKLFF. Incomplete CDR3 DNA: TGTGCCAGCAGACTGACGGGTGTGTTAGAAGAAAAA. Supplemented by reference TRBV7-8 and TRBJ1-4, the full variable domain reads GAGVSQSPRYKVAKRGQDVALRCDPISGHVSLFWYQQALGQGPEFLTYFQNEAQLDKSGLPSDRFFAERPEGSVSTLKIQRTQQEDSAVYLCASRLTGVLEEKLFFGSGTQLSVL.

This clone showed up many times. The read is 3 residues too short to cover the CDR3 end, so that end is filled in from the germline J gene. The chain combines TRBV4-2 with TRBJ1-1, with 10 bases fitting TRBD1. With 4 bases clipped from V and 0 bases from J, the junction kept 11 bases outside the gene matches. Germline CDR1 is LGHNA and CDR2 is YNFKEQ. The CDR3 runs to 18 residues. CDR3 sequence: CASSPLTGGVRMNTEAFF. CDR3 DNA (partial): TGTGCCAGCAGCCCGTTGACAGGGGGCGTCAGGATGAACACTGAA.

This clone was counted only a few times. Coverage ceases 3 residues before the CDR3 finishes, and the germline J gene fills in the end. The chain carries TRBV7-6 and TRBJ1-1; 10 bases agree with TRBD1. This CDR3 is 15 amino acids long. V lost 1 base to trimming and J lost 6 bases; unmatched junction nucleotides: 5. Germline assignment: CDR1 SGHVS and CDR2 FNYEAQ. The CDR3 sequence: CASSLVGTGVAEAFF. CDR3 DNA, as far as it was read: TGTGCCAGCAGCTTAGTAGGGACAGGGGTGGCTGAA.

This clone came up many times. The read comes to an end 3 residues before the CDR3 does, leaving the germline J gene to fill in the end. The chain employs TRBV18 and TRBJ1-1; D may be TRBD1 (5 bases). With 0 bases removed from V and 6 bases from J, the gap between germline ends came to 11 bases. This CDR3 has 14 residues. Germline CDR1 KGHSH, CDR2 LQKENI. CDR3 sequence reads: CASSPPIAGAEAFF. The DNA read from the CDR3 is TGTGCCAGCTCACCACCGATAGCGGGGGCTGAA.

This clone showed up many times. At one boundary the junction diverges from the germline segment, which might be a read error. CDR3 in amino acids: CASSQEPALAGAYEQYF. The sequenced CDR3 bases are TGCGCCAGCAGCCAAGAACCCGCCCTAGCGGGAGCATACGAG. J is TRBJ2-7 and V is TRBV4-2, with TRBD2 matching over 10 bases. Read coverage stops 3 residues before the CDR3 terminus; the germline J gene supplies the remainder. The germline gives CDR1 LGHNA, CDR2 YNFKEQ. The CDR3 is 17 amino acids.